The source of this T cell receptor (beta chain) is a study of OX40 agonist ivuxolimab in advanced cancers. General observations from the study: Relative to CD4+ cells, CD8+ T cells on average had more expanded clones. Partial responders dosed at 0.1-3.0 mg/kg displayed clonal expansion ranking among the lowest.

Of note for this clone: Its specificity is not known.

Assay: immunoSEQ multiplex PCR; the TCRdb copy retains only in-frame clones and omits some. The profile shows approximately 49,000 clones, about 85% of them singletons. Trimming pared 3 bases from V and 0 bases from J, leaving 12 bases between. The germline gives CDR1 LNHDA, CDR2 SQIVND (reference sequence). The CDR3 sequence is 17 residues long. The specimen comprised CD4+ or CD8+ T cells sorted from blood, sampled in a trial of the OX40 agonist ivuxolimab. The rearrangement joins TRBV19 to TRBJ2-6; D call uncertain. The clonotype originates from an adult with an advanced solid tumor such as melanoma, head and neck, liver or kidney cancer. The CDR3 sequence is CASSMETPSSGANVLTF. The CDR3 DNA reads TGTGCCAGTAGTATGGAGACACCGAGCTCTGGGGCCAACGTCCTGACTTTC.